Only one count was recorded for the clone carrying this T cell receptor (beta chain). Recruited during active infection, patients (from Seattle) were subsequently followed longitudinally. This sample stems from a study of blood T cell repertoires in COVID-19. Across the study: From T cells, B-cell-depleted T cells, or PBMCs came the material, which was cDNA or gDNA.

In the original analysis: The authors estimated nucleated cell counts from reference gene primer amplification. This table comes from immunoSEQ multiplex PCR, and its TCRdb copy is limited to in-frame clones, with some not included. That table gives V, J and clone size, and the DNA gave D and trimming. Among about 160,000 clones listed, about 92% were seen once. Germline CDR1 reads GTSNPN; CDR2 reads SVGIG (reference sequence). This CDR3 has 14 amino acids. Trimming stripped 4 bases from V and 6 bases from J, with 16 bases between. J is TRBJ2-1 and V is TRBV30; maybe TRBD2 (6 bases). This TCR came from a man aged 25-40 years with COVID-19, enrolled during active disease. What was sequenced was peripheral blood. CDR3 residues: CAWKPTRMGNEQFF. The CDR3 DNA reads TGTGCCTGGAAGCCGACTAGGATGGGCAATGAGCAGTTCTTC.